This T cell receptor beta chain is drawn from a study of T-cell memory formation after mild COVID-19. MiXCR, applied by TCRdb to the 5' RACE reads, yields one record per CDR3 protein. This sample has fewer than 90,000 distinct CDR3 sequences, with approximately 14% found just once. This clonotype was detected only a few times. Its target is unknown. Study observations and caveats: What remained unconfirmed was the SARS-CoV-2 specificity of second-wave clones peaking on day 37.

The sequencing input was PBMCs or a T cell subset sorted from them (not recorded which). This clonotype was obtained from an adult woman who had mild COVID-19 (a few samples of this study predate the infection). Cell type and time point are not known.

The CDR3 DNA reads as TGTGCCTGGAGTAAAACCACCGGGGAGCTGTTTTTT. It translates to CAWSKTTGELFF. The chain combines TRBV30 with TRBJ2-2; D is uncertain. Trimming took 2 bases from V and 4 from J, leaving 5 bases between them. CDR1 is GTSNPN, CDR2 SVGIG, per germline (reference sequence). There are 12 residues in the CDR3.